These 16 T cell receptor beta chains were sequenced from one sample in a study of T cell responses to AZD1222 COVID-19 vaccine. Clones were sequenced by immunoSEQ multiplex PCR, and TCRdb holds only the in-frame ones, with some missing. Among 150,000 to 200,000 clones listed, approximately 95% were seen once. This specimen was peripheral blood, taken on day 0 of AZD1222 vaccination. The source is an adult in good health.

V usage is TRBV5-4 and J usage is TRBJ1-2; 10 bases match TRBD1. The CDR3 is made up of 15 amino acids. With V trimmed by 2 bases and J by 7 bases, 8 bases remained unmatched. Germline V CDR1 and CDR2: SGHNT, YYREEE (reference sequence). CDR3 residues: CASSLVGQGSLGYTF. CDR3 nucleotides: TGTGCCAGCAGCTTAGTGGGACAGGGGAGCCTTGGCTACACCTTC.

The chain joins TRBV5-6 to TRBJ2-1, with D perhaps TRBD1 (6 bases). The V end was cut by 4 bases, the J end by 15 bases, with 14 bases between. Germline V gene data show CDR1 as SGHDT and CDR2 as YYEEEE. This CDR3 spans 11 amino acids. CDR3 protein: CASSRGNPAFF. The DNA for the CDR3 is TGTGCCAGCAGCAGGGGGAACCCTGCGTTCTTC. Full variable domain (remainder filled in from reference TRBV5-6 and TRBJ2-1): DAGVTQSPTHLIKTRGQQVTLRCSPKSGHDTVSWYQQALGQGPQFIFQYYEEEERQRGNFPDRFSGHQFPNYSSELNVNALLLGDSALYLCASSRGNPAFFGPGTRLTVL.

The CDR3, as DNA: TGTGCCAGCAGCTTTCGGGCAGGGACAGGGGTTGAAGCTTTCTTT. Protein product: CASSFRAGTGVEAFF. The chain combines TRBV7-2 with TRBJ1-1; 10 nucleotides match TRBD1. V was clipped by 3 bases and J by 7 bases; unmatched bases: 8. CDR3 length: 15 residues. Germline loops: CDR1 SGHTA, CDR2 FQGNSA.

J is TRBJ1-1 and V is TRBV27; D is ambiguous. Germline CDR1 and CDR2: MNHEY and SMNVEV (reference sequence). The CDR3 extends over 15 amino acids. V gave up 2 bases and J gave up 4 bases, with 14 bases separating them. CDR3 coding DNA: TGTGCCAGCAGTTTAAGCCCGGGAAGCGGCACTGAAGCTTTCTTT. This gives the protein CASSLSPGSGTEAFF.

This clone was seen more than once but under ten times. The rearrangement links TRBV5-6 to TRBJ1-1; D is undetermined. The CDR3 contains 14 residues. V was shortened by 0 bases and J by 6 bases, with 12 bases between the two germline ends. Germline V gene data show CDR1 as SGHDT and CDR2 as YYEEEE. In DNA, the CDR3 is TGTGCCAGCAGCTTGGCCCAGGTGAAGGCTGAAGCTTTCTTT. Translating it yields CASSLAQVKAEAFF.

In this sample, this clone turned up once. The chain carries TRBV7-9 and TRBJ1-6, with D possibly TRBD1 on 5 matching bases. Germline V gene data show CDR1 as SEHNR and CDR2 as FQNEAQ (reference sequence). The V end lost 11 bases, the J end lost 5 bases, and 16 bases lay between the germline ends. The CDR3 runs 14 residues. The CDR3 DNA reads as TGTGCCGGGAGGCTGGACACGAATAATTCACCCCTCCACTTT. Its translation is CAGRLDTNNSPLHF.

The CDR3 protein is CASSDSGGNYGYTF. In DNA form, the CDR3 reads TGTGCCAGCAGTGACTCCGGGGGTAACTATGGCTACACCTTC. V usage is TRBV6-4 and J usage is TRBJ1-2, with a tentative D call TRBD1 (5 bases). The V end lost 0 bases, the J end lost 1 base, and 6 bases lay between the germline ends. Germline CDR1 reads MRHNA; CDR2 reads SNTAGT. CDR3 length: 14 amino acids.

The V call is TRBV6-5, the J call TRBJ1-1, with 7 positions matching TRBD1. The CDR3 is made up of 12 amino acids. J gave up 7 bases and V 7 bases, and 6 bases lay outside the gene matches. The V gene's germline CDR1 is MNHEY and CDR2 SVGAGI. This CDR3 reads CASKQGVGEAFF. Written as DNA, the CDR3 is TGTGCCAGCAAGCAGGGGGTGGGTGAAGCTTTCTTT.

CDR3 in DNA: TGTGCCAGCAGCCAAGGGGATTTCACTGAAGCTTTCTTT. Its translation is CASSQGDFTEAFF. V and J are TRBV3-1 (or the pseudogene TRBV3-2) and TRBJ1-1; no reliable D call. CDR3 size: 13 residues. Germline CDR1 is LGHDT and CDR2 is YNNKEL (reference sequence). V shed 1 base and J shed 4 bases, with 7 bases lying between them.

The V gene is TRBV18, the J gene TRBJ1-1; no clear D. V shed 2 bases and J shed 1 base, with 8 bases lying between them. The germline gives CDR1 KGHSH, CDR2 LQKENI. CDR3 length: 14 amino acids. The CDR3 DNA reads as TGTGCCAGCTCACCAAGGGTTGAGAACACTGAAGCTTTCTTT. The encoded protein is CASSPRVENTEAFF.

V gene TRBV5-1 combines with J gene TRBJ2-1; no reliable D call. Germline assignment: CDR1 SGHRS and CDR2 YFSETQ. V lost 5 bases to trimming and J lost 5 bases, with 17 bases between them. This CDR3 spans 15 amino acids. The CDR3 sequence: CASRFMVVSNNEQFF. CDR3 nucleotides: TGCGCCAGCAGGTTTATGGTGGTATCGAACAATGAGCAGTTCTTC.

CDR3 loop: CASSLGLLAGATDTQYF. DNA for the CDR3: TGCGCCAGCAGCTTGGGTTTGTTGGCGGGAGCCACAGATACGCAGTATTTT. The rearrangement links TRBV5-1 to TRBJ2-3, with 7 positions matching TRBD2. Germline V lookup: CDR1 SGHRS, CDR2 YFSETQ. Trimming removed 0 bases from V and 2 bases from J; junction bases left unmatched: 9. The CDR3 is 17 amino acids.

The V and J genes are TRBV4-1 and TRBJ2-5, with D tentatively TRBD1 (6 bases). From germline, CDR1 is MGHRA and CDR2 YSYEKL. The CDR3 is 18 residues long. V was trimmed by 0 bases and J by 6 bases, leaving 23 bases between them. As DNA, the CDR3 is TGCGCCAGCAGCCAAGATCTTGGGGCCGGGACAATGGGGAAGACCCAGTACTTC. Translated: CASSQDLGAGTMGKTQYF.

CDR3 residues: CASSRSWNTDTQYF. CDR3 nucleotides: TGTGCCAGCAGCCGAAGCTGGAACACAGATACGCAGTATTTT. The rearrangement uses TRBV7-9 and TRBJ2-3; no clear D. There are 14 residues in the CDR3. V shed 5 bases and J shed 2 bases, with 11 bases lying between them. Germline loops: CDR1 SEHNR, CDR2 FQNEAQ (reference sequence).

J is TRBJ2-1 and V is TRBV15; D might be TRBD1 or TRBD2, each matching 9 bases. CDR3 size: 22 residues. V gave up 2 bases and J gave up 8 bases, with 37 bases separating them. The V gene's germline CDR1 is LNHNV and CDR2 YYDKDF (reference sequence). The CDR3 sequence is CATSRPELGTGNGGREWDEQFF. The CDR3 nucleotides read TGTGCCACCAGCAGACCTGAATTAGGGACAGGGAACGGCGGGAGGGAGTGGGATGAGCAGTTCTTC. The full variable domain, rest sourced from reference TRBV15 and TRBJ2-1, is DAMVIQNPRYQVTQFGKPVTLSCSQTLNHNVMYWYQQKSSQAPKLLFHYYDKDFNNEADTPDNFQSRRPNTSFCFLDIRSPGLGDTAMYLCATSRPELGTGNGGREWDEQFFGPGTRLTVL.

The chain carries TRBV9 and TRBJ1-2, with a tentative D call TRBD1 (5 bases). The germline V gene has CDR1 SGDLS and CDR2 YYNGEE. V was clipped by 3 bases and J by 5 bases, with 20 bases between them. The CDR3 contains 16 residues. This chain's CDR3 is CASSARTPGIRYGYTF. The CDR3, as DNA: TGTGCCAGCAGCGCTCGGACACCTGGGATCCGGTATGGCTACACCTTC. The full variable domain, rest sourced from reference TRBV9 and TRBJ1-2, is DSGVTQTPKHLITATGQRVTLRCSPRSGDLSVYWYQQSLDQGLQFLIQYYNGEERAKGNILERFSAQQFPDLHSELNLSSLELGDSALYFCASSARTPGIRYGYTFGSGTRLTVV.